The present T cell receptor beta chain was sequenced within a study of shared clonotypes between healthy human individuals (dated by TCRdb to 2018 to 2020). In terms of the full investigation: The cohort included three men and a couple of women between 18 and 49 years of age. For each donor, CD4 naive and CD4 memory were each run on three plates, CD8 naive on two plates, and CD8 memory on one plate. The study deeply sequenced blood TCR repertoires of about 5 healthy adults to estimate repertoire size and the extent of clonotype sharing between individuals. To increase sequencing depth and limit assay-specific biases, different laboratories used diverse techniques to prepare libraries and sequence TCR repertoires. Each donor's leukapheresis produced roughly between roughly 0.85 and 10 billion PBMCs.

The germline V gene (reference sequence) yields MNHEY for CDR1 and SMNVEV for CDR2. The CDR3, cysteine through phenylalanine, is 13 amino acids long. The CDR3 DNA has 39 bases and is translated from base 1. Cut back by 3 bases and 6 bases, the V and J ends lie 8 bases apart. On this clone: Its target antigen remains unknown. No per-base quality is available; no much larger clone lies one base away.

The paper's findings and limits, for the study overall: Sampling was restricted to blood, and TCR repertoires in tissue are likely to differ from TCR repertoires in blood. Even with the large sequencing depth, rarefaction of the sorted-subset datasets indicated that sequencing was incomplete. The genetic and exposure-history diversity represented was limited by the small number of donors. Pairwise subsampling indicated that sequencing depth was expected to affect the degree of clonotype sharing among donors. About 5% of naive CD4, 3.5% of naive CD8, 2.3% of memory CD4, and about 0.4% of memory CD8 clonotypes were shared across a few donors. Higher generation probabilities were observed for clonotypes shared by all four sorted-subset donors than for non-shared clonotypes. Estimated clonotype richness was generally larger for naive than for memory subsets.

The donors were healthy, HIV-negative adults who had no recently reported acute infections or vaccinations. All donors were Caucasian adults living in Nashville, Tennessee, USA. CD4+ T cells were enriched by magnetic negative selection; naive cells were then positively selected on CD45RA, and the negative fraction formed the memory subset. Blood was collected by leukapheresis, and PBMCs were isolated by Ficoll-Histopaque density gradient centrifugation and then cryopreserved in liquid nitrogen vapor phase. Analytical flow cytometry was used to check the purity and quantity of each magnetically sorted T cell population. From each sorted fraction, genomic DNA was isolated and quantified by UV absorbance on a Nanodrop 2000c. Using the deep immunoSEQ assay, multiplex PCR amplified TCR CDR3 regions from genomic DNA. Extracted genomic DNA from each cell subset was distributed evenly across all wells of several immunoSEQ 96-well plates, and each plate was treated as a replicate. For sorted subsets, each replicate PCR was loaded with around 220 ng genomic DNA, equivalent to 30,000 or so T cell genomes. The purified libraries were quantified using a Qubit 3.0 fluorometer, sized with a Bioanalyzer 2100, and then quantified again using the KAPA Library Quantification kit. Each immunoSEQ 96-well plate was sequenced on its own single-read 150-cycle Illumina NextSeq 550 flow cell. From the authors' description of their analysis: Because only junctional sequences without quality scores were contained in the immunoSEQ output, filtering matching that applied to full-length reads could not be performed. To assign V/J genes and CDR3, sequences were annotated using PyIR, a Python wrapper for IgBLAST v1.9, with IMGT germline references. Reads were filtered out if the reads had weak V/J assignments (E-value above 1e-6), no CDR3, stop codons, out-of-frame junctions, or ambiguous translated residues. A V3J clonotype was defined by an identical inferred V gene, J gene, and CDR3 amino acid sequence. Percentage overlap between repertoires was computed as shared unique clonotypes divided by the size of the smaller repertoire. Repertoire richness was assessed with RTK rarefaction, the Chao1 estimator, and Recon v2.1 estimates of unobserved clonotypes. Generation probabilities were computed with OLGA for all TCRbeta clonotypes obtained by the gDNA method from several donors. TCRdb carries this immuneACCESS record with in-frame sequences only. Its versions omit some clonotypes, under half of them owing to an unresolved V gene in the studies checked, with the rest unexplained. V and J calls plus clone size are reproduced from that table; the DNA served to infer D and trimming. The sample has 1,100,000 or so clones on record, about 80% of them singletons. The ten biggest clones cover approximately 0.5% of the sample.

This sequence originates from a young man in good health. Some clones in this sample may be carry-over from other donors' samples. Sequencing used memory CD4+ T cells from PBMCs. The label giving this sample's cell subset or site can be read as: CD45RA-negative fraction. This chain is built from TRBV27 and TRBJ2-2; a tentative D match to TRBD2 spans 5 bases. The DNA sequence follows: TGTGCCAGCAGTTTGAGGAGGTCCGGGGAGCTGTTTTTT. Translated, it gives CASSLRRSGELFF.